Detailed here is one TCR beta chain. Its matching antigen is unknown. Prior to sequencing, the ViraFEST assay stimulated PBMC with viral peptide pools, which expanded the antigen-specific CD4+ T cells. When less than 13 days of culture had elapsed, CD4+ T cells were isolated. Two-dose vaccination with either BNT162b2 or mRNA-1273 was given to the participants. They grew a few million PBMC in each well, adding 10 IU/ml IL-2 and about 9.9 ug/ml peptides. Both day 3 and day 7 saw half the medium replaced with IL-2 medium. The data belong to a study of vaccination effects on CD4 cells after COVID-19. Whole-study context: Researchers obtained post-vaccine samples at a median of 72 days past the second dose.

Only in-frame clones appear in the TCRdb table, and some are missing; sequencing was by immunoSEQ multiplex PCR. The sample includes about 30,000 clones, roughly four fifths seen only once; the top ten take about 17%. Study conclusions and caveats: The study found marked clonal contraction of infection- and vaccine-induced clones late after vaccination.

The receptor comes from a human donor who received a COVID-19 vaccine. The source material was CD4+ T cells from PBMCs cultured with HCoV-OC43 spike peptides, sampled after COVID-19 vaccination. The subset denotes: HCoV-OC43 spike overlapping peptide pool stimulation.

The CDR3 here is CASSLEMGGYEQYF. The CDR3 coding sequence is TGCGCCAGCAGCTTGGAAATGGGTGGATACGAGCAGTACTTC. This sequence joins TRBV5-1 and TRBJ2-7; D call uncertain. This CDR3 comprises 14 residues. Germline values: CDR1 SGHRS, CDR2 YFSETQ. V was clipped by 0 bases and J by 4 bases, with 11 bases between them.